This T cell receptor beta chain was sequenced for a study of blood T cell repertoires in COVID-19. About the research overall: Material from acute and convalescent COVID-19 was sourced from the United States, Italy and Spain. PBMCs, B-cell-depleted T cells, or T cells were the source of the cDNA or gDNA that made up the material.

Sequenced by immunoSEQ multiplex PCR; TCRdb stores in-frame clones only, minus some. The sample includes 250,000 to 350,000 clones, nearly 90% of them seen just once. The V gene's germline CDR1 is SGHTA and CDR2 FQGNSA. Trimming took off 4 bases at V and 0 bases at J, with 7 bases between the two ends. The CDR3 consists of 15 residues. This TCR was recovered from a young woman with acute COVID-19. Sequencing was carried out using PBMCs or T cells enriched from blood (not recorded which). This chain connects TRBV7-2 to TRBJ2-6; D is ambiguous. CDR3 coding DNA: TGTGCCAGCAGCTCGCGGATCTCTGGGGCCAACGTCCTGACTTTC. Its protein is CASSSRISGANVLTF.